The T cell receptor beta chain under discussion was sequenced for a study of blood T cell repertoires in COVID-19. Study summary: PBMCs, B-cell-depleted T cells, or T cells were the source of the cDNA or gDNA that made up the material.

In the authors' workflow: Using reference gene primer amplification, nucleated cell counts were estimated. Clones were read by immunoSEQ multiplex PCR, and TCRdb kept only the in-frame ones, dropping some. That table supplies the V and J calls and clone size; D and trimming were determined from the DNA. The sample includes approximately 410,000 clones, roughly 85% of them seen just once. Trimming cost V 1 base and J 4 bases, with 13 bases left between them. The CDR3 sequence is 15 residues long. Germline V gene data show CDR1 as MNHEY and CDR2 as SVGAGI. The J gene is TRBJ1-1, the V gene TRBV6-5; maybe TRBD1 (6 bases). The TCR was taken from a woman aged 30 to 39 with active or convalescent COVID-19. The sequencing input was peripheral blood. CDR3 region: CASSYFGTPSTEAFF. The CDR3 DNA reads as TGTGCCAGCAGTTACTTTGGGACACCGTCCACTGAAGCTTTCTTT.